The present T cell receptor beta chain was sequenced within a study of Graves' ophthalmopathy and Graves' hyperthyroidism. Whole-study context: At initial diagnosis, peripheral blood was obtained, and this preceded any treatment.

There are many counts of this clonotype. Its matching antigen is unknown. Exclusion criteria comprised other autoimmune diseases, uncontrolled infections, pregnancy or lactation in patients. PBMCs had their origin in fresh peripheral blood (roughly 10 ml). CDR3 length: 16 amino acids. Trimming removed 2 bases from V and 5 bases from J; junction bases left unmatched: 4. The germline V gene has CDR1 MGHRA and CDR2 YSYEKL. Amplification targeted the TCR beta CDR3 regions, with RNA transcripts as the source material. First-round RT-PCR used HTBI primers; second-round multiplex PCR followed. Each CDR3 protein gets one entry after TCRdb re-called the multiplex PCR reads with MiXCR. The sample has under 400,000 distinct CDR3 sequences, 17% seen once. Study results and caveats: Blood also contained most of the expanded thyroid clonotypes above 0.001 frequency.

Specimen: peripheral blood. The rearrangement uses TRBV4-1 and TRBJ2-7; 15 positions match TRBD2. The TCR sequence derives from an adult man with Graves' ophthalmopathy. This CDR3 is CASSQQGTSGRNEQYF. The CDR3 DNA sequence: TGCGCCAGCAGCCAACAAGGGACTAGCGGGAGGAACGAGCAGTACTTC.